These T cell receptor beta chains were read from a single sample in a study of T cell responses to AZD1222 COVID-19 vaccine. Assay: immunoSEQ multiplex PCR; the TCRdb copy retains only in-frame clones and omits some. The data contain about 120,000 clones, about 88% of them seen just once; the ten biggest clones take up around a sixth. The sequenced sample was peripheral blood, obtained on day 0 of MenACWY control vaccination. The receptors stem from an adult in good health. The CDR3 runs from the conserved cysteine through the conserved F or W. A D gene is named only where the DNA matches it firmly. Rows give clone size only sometimes, using once, few, many, or a class for an expanded clone.

- | - | TRBJ2-1 | TRBV15 | TGTGCCACCAGCAGAGATCCCACCGGGACTTCTAACAATGAGCAGTTCTTC | CATSRDPTGTSNNEQFF
TRBD1 | - | TRBJ2-7 | TRBV18 | TGTGCCAGCTCACCAGTAGGACAGGGGGCGAACGAGCAGTACTTC | CASSPVGQGANEQYF
- | - | TRBJ2-7 | TRBV2 | TGTGCCAGCAGTGGCGGCTCCTACGAGCAGTACTTC | CASSGGSYEQYF
- | - | TRBJ1-4 | TRBV4-1 | TGCGCCAGCAGCCAAGAACCATTGGGAACAACTAATGAAAAACTGTTTTTT | CASSQEPLGTTNEKLFF
- | - | TRBJ2-3 | TRBV7-3 | TGTGCCAGCAGCCCTACCGATACAGCGATAAATACGCAGTATTTT | CASSPTDTAINTQYF
- | once | TRBJ2-7 | TRBV6-1 | TGTGCCAGCAGTGAAGTAAGGACCTACGAGCAGTACTTC | CASSEVRTYEQYF
- | - | TRBJ1-2 | TRBV30 | TGTGCCTGGAGTGTACTGGGGCCCGGTGGCTACACCTTC | CAWSVLGPGGYTF
- | - | TRBJ1-4 | TRBV9 | TGTGCCAGCAGCGTAGGCCCCCCCGGGCAAGGCGAAAAACTGTTTTTT | CASSVGPPGQGEKLFF
- | - | TRBJ1-1 | TRBV6-4 | TGTGCCAGCAGTCGGGAGTGGGGCACTGAAGCTTTCTTT | CASSREWGTEAFF
TRBD2 | - | TRBJ2-1 | TRBV9 | TGTGCCAGCAGCGGGGGGACTAGCGGAAGCAATGAGCAGTTCTTC | CASSGGTSGSNEQFF
- | - | TRBJ1-1 | TRBV14 | TGTGCCAGCAGCCGCCGACAGGTTATTACCCTTTGCACTGAAGCTTTCTTT | CASSRRQVITLCTEAFF
TRBD2 | - | TRBJ2-2 | TRBV11-2 | TGTGCCAGCAGATTCAGGAGCGGGAGTCCCACCGGGGAGCTGTTTTTT | CASRFRSGSPTGELFF
- | - | TRBJ2-2 | TRBV5-1 | TGCGCCAGCAGCCCCGGCGGGAACACCGGGGAGCTGTTTTTT | CASSPGGNTGELFF
TRBD2 | - | TRBJ2-2 | TRBV6-4 | TGTGCCAGCAGTACGGGGGAGGGCCTCGGGGAGCTGTTTTTT | CASSTGEGLGELFF
- | - | TRBJ1-1 | TRBV19 | TGTGCCAGTAGTCCCTTCTCCGGTGGCAGGGTTCCTGAAGCTTTCTTT | CASSPFSGGRVPEAFF
TRBD2 | once | TRBJ2-1 | TRBV28 | TGTGCCAGCAGTGCAGGCGGGACTAGCCTAAATGAGCAGTTCTTC | CASSAGGTSLNEQFF
- | - | TRBJ2-7 | TRBV7-9 | TGTGCCAGCAGCTTATTCGGGGTCCAGGCGTCCTACGAGCAGTACTTC | CASSLFGVQASYEQYF
- | - | TRBJ2-7 | TRBV6-1 | TGTGCCAGCAGTGAAGGGGACTCCAGCTCCTACGAGCAGTACTTC | CASSEGDSSSYEQYF
- | - | TRBJ2-5 | TRBV14 | TGTGCCAGCAGCCAAGTAGCAGGGTACCAAGAGACCCAGTACTTC | CASSQVAGYQETQYF
- | - | TRBJ1-1 | TRBV18 | TGTGCCAGCTCACAGGGGGTGAACACTGAAGCTTTCTTT | CASSQGVNTEAFF
- | - | TRBJ1-1 | TRBV20-1 | TGCAGTGCTCCGGGAAACACTGAAGCTTTCTTT | CSAPGNTEAFF
TRBD2 | - | TRBJ2-4 | TRBV5-1 | TGCGCCAGCAGCCCGGGGGTCCTAGCGGGAGTTTTAGGAGGGGACCATAGCATTCAGTACTTC | CASSPGVLAGVLGGDHSIQYF
TRBD2 | - | TRBJ2-5 | TRBV3-1/TRBV3-2 | TGTGCCAGCAGCCAACGGGGGGGCCAAGAGACCCAGTACTTC | CASSQRGGQETQYF
- | - | TRBJ1-4 | TRBV7-8 | TGTGCCAGCAGCCTAGAGGCCCTTCGGGAAAAACTGTTTTTT | CASSLEALREKLFF
TRBD1 | - | TRBJ2-5 | TRBV5-1 | TGCGCCAGCAGCGGGCTTATATCCGGGACAGGGGTTTCAGAGACCCAGTACTTC | CASSGLISGTGVSETQYF
- | once | TRBJ1-3 | TRBV5-4 | TGTGCCAGCAGCTTGGGGGGATTCTCTGGAAACACCATATATTTT | CASSLGGFSGNTIYF
- | few | TRBJ1-1 | TRBV19 | TGTGCCACCGGGGGGAGTGAAGCTTTCTTT | CATGGSEAFF
TRBD1 | - | TRBJ2-7 | TRBV7-9 | TGTGCCAGCAGCTCCAACAGGGGGCCCTACGAGCAGTACTTC | CASSSNRGPYEQYF
- | - | TRBJ1-2 | TRBV6-5 | TGTGCCAGCAGCGGACGGCTCTATGGCTACACCTTC | CASSGRLYGYTF
TRBD2 | - | TRBJ2-1 | TRBV9 | TGTGCCAGCAGCCGACAACTAGCGGGAGACGGCAATGAGCAGTTCTTC | CASSRQLAGDGNEQFF
TRBD1 | - | TRBJ2-7 | TRBV28 | TGTGCCAGCAGAAACAGGGGCACCTCCTACGAGCAGTACTTC | CASRNRGTSYEQYF
- | once | TRBJ1-2 | TRBV12-3/TRBV12-4 | TGTGCCAGCAGTTTAGGAGGCCGTGGCTACACCTTC | CASSLGGRGYTF
TRBD2 | - | TRBJ2-7 | TRBV9 | TGTGCCAGCAGCGTCGGCGGGGGTGACTACGAGCAGTACTTC | CASSVGGGDYEQYF